This T cell receptor beta chain was sequenced for a study of cytomegalovirus exposure and HLA in healthy donors. Looking at the study overall: The 550 to 800 first-cohort repertoires and the 130 or so validation repertoires shared the same platform, a later analysis reported. General study points: Cytomegalovirus status was reportedly diagnosed by the classifier with high sensitivity and specificity. Some TCR beta chains (around 160 of them) were listed as cytomegalovirus-associated.

The assay was immunoSEQ multiplex PCR, and TCRdb's table has in-frame clones only and misses some. The profile shows roughly 300,000 clones, 86% of them singletons. In the case of this clone: Its antigen is unknown.

The CDR3 has 15 residues. Per germline, CDR1 MNHEY and CDR2 SVGAGI. V trimming: 6 bases; J trimming: 9 bases; junction bases outside the gene matches: 9. From the 120-subject validation cohort, which was separate from the roughly 610-subject first cohort, the donors were drawn. The sequenced sample consisted of PBMCs. The receptor was isolated from a woman younger than 35 in good health and CMV-seronegative. This chain links TRBV6-5 with TRBJ2-1; 12 nucleotides line up with TRBD2. This CDR3 is CASSPGTSGYGEQFF. The CDR3 DNA follows: TGTGCCAGCAGCCCCGGGACTAGCGGGTATGGTGAGCAGTTCTTC.